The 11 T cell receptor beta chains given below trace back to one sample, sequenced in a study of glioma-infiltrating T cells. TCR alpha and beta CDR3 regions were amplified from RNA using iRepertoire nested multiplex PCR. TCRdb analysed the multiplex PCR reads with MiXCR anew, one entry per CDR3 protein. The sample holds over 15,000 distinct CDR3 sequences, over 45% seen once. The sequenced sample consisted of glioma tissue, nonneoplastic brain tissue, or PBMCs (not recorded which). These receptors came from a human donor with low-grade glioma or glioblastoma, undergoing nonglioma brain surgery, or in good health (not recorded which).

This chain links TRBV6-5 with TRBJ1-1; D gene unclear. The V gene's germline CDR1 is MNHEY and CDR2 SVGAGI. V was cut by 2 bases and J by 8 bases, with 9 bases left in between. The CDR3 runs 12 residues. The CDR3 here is CASSYPPKEAFF. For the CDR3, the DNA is TGTGCCAGCAGTTACCCCCCAAAGGAAGCTTTCTTT.

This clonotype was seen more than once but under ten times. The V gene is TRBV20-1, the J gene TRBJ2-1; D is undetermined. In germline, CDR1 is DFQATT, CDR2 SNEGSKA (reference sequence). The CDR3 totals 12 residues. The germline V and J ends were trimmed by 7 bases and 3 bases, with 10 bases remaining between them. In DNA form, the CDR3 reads TGCAGTGTAGATGCACTCTACAATGAGCAGTTCTTC. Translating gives CSVDALYNEQFF.

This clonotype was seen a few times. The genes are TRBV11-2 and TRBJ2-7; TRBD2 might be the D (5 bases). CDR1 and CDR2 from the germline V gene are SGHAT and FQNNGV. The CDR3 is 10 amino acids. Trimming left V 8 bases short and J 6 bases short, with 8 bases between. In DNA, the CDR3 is TGTGCCAGCGAGGGTTCCGAGCAGTACTTC. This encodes CASEGSEQYF.

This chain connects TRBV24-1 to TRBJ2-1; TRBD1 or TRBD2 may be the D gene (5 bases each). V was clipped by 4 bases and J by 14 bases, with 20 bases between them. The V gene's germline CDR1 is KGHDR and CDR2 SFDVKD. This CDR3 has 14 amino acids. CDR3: CATSDLTGTFPEFF. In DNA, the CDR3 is TGTGCCACCAGTGACTTAACCGGGACCTTTCCTGAGTTCTTC.

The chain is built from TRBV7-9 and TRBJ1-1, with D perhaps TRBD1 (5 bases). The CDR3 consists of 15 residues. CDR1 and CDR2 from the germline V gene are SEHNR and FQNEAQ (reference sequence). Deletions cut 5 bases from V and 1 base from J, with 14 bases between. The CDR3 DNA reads TGTGCCAGCAGCCACAGACAGACCCAGAACACTGAAGCTTTCTTT. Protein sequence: CASSHRQTQNTEAFF.

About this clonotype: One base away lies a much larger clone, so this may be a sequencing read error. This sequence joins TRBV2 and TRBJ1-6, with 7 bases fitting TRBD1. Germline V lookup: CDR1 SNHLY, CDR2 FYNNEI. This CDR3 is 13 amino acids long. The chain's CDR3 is CTGIGQANSPLHF. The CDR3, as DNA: TGTACCGGGATAGGACAGGCGAATTCACCCCTCCACTTT.

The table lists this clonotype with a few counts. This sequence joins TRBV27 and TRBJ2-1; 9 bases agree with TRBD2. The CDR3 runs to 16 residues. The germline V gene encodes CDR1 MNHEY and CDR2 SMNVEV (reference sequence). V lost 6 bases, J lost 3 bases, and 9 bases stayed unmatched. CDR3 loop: CASSLTSGLFYNEQFF. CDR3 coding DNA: TGTGCCAGCAGCTTGACTAGCGGTCTGTTCTACAATGAGCAGTTCTTC.

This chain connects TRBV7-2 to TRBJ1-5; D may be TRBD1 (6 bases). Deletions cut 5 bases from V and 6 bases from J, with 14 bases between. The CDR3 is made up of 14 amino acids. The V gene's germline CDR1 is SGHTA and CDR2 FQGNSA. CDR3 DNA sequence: TGTGCCAGCAGCCTAGGGGGGCAGAGTCAGCCCCAGCATTTT. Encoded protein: CASSLGGQSQPQHF.

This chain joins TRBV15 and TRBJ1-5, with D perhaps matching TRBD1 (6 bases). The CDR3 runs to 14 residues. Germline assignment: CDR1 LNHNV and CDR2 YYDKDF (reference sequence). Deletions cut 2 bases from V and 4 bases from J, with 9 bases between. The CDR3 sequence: CATSRNRDNQPQHF. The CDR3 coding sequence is TGTGCCACCAGCAGAAACAGGGATAATCAGCCCCAGCATTTT.

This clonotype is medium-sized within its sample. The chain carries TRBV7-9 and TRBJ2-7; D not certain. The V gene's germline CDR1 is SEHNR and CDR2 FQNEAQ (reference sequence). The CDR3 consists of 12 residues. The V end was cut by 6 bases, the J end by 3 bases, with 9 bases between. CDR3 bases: TGTGCCAGCAGATGGATCGACTACGAGCAGTACTTC. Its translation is CASRWIDYEQYF.

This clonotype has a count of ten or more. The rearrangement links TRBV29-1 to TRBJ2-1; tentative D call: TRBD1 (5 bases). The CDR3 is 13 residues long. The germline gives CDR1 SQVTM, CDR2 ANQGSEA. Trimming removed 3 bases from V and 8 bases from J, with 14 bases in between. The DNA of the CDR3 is TGCAGCGTTGATATTGGGGCCTTGGATGAGCAGTTCTTC. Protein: CSVDIGALDEQFF.